The 29 T cell receptor beta chains below were found in one sample sequenced in a study of tumor-infiltrating lymphocytes in primary liver carcinoma. Extraction also yielded germline DNA, while blood RNA was obtained from unsorted whole blood. Making TCR beta cDNA involved 400 to 600 ng total RNA and a constant-region primer. Libraries for TCR beta were built through three nested multiplex PCR rounds, which together made up a slightly modified ARM-PCR procedure. With TRBV1-TRBV30 forward primers and a C-beta reverse primer, the first two PCR rounds were run for roughly 9 cycles each. TCRdb called the multiplex PCR reads again in MiXCR, with one record for every CDR3 protein. The sample lists some 180,000 distinct CDR3 sequences; 50% to 75% were seen once. Sequenced sample: peripheral blood. The receptor set was obtained from a man aged 40-50 years with primary liver carcinoma and hepatitis B virus infection.

Concerning this clonotype: As the CDR3 is not closed by the conserved phenylalanine or tryptophan, this likely results from a read error. This chain links TRBV18 with TRBJ2-7, with D possibly TRBD2 on 6 matching bases. V dropped 6 bases and J dropped 6 bases, with 15 bases sitting between them. CDR3 length: 13 amino acids. In germline, CDR1 is KGHSH, CDR2 LQKENI. As DNA, the CDR3 is TGTGCCAGCTCGCCGGGGGAAGGACCCGAGCAGTACTCC. This codes for CASSPGEGPEQYS.

To note about this clonotype: In this CDR3 the conserved last residue, phenylalanine or tryptophan, is missing, so a read error is likely. This chain links TRBV11-2 with TRBJ2-5; D unclear. The CDR3 is made up of 13 amino acids. V was clipped by 1 base and J by 5 bases, with 8 bases between them. CDR1 and CDR2 from the germline V gene are SGHAT and FQNNGV. CDR3 sequence (DNA): TGTGCCAGCAGCTTAGCTCTTGCGGAGACCCAGTACTTA. It codes for CASSLALAETQYL.

This chain uses TRBV6-1 with TRBJ2-4; a possible D gene is TRBD2 (7 bases). The V and J ends lost 5 bases and 3 bases respectively, with 17 bases between them. The CDR3 length is 16 residues. Germline CDR1 is MNHNS and CDR2 is SASEGT. The DNA for the CDR3 is TGTGCCAGCAGTCGTCTAGCGGAGGGGGGCAAAAACATTCAGTACTTC. Residues: CASSRLAEGGKNIQYF.

As to this clonotype: One end of the junction does not line up with germline, which may come from a read error. The rearrangement joins TRBV11-2 to TRBJ2-5; D is perhaps TRBD2 (6 bases). CDR1 SGHAT and CDR2 FQNNGV come from the germline V gene. CDR3 size: 17 residues. The CDR3: CASSGYRWEVQQETQNF. The CDR3 DNA is TGTGCCAGCAGCGGGTACAGGTGGGAGGTTCAACAAGAGACCCAGAACTTC.

In the case of this clonotype: The germline gene is not matched at one end of the junction; a read error may be the cause. The chain employs TRBV29-1 and TRBJ1-2; D is unclear. In germline, CDR1 is SQVTM, CDR2 ANQGSEA. The CDR3 extends over 13 amino acids. DNA for the CDR3: TGCTGCGTACGGACCGGCGCCAACTATGGCTACACCTTC. Translating gives CCVRTGANYGYTF. Together with reference TRBV29-1 and TRBJ1-2, the CDR3 gives the full variable domain: SAVISQKPSRDICQRGTSLTIQCQVDSQVTMMFWYRQQPGQSLTLIATANQGSEATYESGFVIDKFPISRPNLTFSTLTVSNMSPEDSSIYLCCVRTGANYGYTFGSGTRLTVV.

The chain couples TRBV5-1 to TRBJ1-5; perhaps TRBD1 as D (6 bases). The CDR3 sequence is 13 residues long. Looked up from germline, CDR1 is SGHRS and CDR2 is YFSETQ. Trimming took off 0 bases at V and 5 bases at J, with 6 bases between the two ends. CDR3 residues: CASSLGTDQPQHF. CDR3 in DNA: TGCGCCAGCAGCTTGGGGACAGATCAGCCCCAGCATTTT.

The V call is TRBV6-5, the J call TRBJ1-1; TRBD1 agrees at 8 bases. Looked up from germline, CDR1 is MNHEY and CDR2 is SVGAGI. Germline trimming cut 7 bases from V and 4 bases from J; bases unmatched to any gene: 14. The CDR3 covers 16 residues. The DNA of the CDR3 is TGTGCCAGCACCTTTTCAGGGACGGACAGGGCCACTGAAGCTTTCTTT. This encodes CASTFSGTDRATEAFF.

Comments on this clonotype: One end of the junction fails to match germline, which may point to a read error. V usage is TRBV7-9 and J usage is TRBJ1-6; D possibly corresponds to TRBD1 (5 bases). There are 14 residues in the CDR3. Germline V gene sequence: CDR1 SEHNR, CDR2 FQNEAQ (reference sequence). The CDR3 loop is CASSLRDALAPLHF. The CDR3 bases are TGTGCCAGCAGCCTCAGGGACGCCTTGGCACCCCTCCACTTC.

As concerns this clonotype: A clone one base away is much larger, so this may be a read error. This chain connects TRBV10-3 to TRBJ2-3, with a weak D call TRBD2 (6 bases). CDR3 length: 14 residues. CDR1 ENHRY and CDR2 SYGVKD come from the germline V gene. Trimming removed 7 bases from V and 4 bases from J, with 15 bases in between. The CDR3 sequence is CAITGEGGPDTQYF. CDR3 in DNA: TGTGCCATCACGGGAGAGGGCGGCCCAGATACGCAGTATTTT.

The chain links TRBV6-1 to TRBJ2-3; D ambiguous. Trimming took 1 base from V and 3 from J, leaving 11 bases between them. The CDR3 sequence is 15 residues long. CDR1 and CDR2 from the germline V gene are MNHNS and SASEGT. This CDR3 reads CASSEGQVRTDTQYF. DNA of the CDR3: TGTGCCAGCAGTGAAGGGCAGGTTAGAACAGATACGCAGTATTTT.

This chain links TRBV5-1 with TRBJ2-3; D is uncertain. V was pared by 5 bases and J by 1 base, with 11 bases between. The germline V gene encodes CDR1 SGHRS and CDR2 YFSETQ. This CDR3 contains 14 residues. The CDR3 bases are TGCGCCAGCAGACGAGGAGTCGGCACAGATACGCAGTATTTT. Its protein is CASRRGVGTDTQYF.

In the case of this clonotype: A read error may be the cause here, since a much bigger clone is one base away. V is TRBV11-2 and J is TRBJ2-7; 8 positions match TRBD1. The CDR3 runs 15 residues. Germline assignment: CDR1 SGHAT and CDR2 FQNNGV. The CDR3, as DNA: TGTGCCAGCAGCTTACTAGACAGGGGCTCCTACGAGCACTACTTC. It yields the protein CASSLLDRGSYEHYF.

The table lists this clonotype with a few counts. This chain uses TRBV10-1 with TRBJ2-1; 9 bases map to TRBD1. J gave up 7 bases and V 5 bases, and 6 bases lay outside the gene matches. CDR1 and CDR2 from the germline V gene are WNHNN and SYGVQD (reference sequence). This CDR3 spans 14 amino acids. CDR3 amino acids: CASSPGQGKNEQFF. For the CDR3, the DNA is TGCGCCAGCAGTCCGGGACAGGGAAAGAATGAGCAGTTCTTC.

The DNA of the CDR3 is TGTGCCAGCAGTACCGGACTAGCGGGGGACTACGAGCAGTACTTC. This gives the protein CASSTGLAGDYEQYF. The V call is TRBV6-5, the J call TRBJ2-7, with 13 bases fitting TRBD2. The CDR3 totals 15 residues. V lost 5 bases and J lost 3; bases outside the gene matches: 4. Germline CDR1 is MNHEY and CDR2 is SVGAGI.

The genes are TRBV2 and TRBJ2-7; D gene uncertain. With 8 bases removed from V and 3 bases from J, the gap between germline ends came to 14 bases. CDR1 and CDR2 (germline): SNHLY, FYNNEI. The CDR3 has 13 amino acids. CDR3 in DNA: TGTGCCAGCTCCGAGGAGACGTACTACGAGCAGTACTTC. It translates to CASSEETYYEQYF.

Notes on this clonotype: Possible read error: a much larger clone is one base away. V usage is TRBV11-1 and J usage is TRBJ2-1; D gene unclear. V was clipped by 5 bases and J by 11 bases, with 13 bases between them. Germline V gives CDR1 SGHAT, CDR2 FQDESV (reference sequence). The length of the CDR3 is 12 residues. The CDR3: CASSHLPHKQFF. The CDR3 bases are TGTGCCAGCAGCCATCTCCCCCATAAGCAGTTCTTC.

This clonotype was observed many times. The chain recombines TRBV29-1 with TRBJ2-7, with D tentatively TRBD1 (6 bases). Per the germline V gene, CDR1 is SQVTM and CDR2 is ANQGSEA. The CDR3 consists of 16 residues. V was trimmed by 4 bases and J by 2 bases, leaving 21 bases between them. CDR3 sequence (DNA): TGCAGCGTTGGTCCCCGGGTCGGACAGACCCCCTACGAGCAGTACTTC. Protein: CSVGPRVGQTPYEQYF.

At least ten counts were recorded for this clonotype. The genes are TRBV11-2 and TRBJ2-5; 8 nucleotides agree with TRBD2. V was clipped by 1 base and J by 5 bases; unmatched bases: 3. The CDR3 length is 14 residues. Germline V gene data show CDR1 as SGHAT and CDR2 as FQNNGV. The DNA of the CDR3 is TGTGCCAGCAGCTTAGGCGGGAGGCACGAGACCCAGTACTTC. It specifies CASSLGGRHETQYF.

In its sample, this clonotype was seen many times. The chain links TRBV6-1 to TRBJ2-7; D is perhaps TRBD2 (5 bases). The germline gives CDR1 MNHNS, CDR2 SASEGT. Trimming pared 8 bases from V and 2 bases from J, leaving 16 bases between. The CDR3 consists of 14 residues. The CDR3 region has the DNA TGTGCCAGCCGCGAGGGCCTTGTCCCCTACGAGCAGTACTTC. Protein: CASREGLVPYEQYF.

On this clonotype: Mismatch with germline at one junction end may stem from a read error. The J gene is TRBJ2-1, the V gene TRBV11-2, with 9 bases matching TRBD2. Germline values: CDR1 SGHAT, CDR2 FQNNGV. This CDR3 has 15 amino acids. The CDR3 sequence is CASGLWGLAKNEQFF. The CDR3 bases are TGCGCCAGCGGCTTATGGGGACTAGCAAAAAATGAGCAGTTCTTC. The variable domain in full, with the rest retrieved from reference TRBV11-2 and TRBJ2-1, is EAGVAQSPRYKIIEKRQSVAFWCNPISGHATLYWYQQILGQGPKLLIQFQNNGVVDDSQLPKDRFSAERLKGVDSTLKIQPAKLEDSAVYLCASGLWGLAKNEQFFGPGTRLTVL.

Concerning this clonotype itself: A clone one base away is much larger, so this may be a read error. The chain employs TRBV29-1 and TRBJ2-5; D ambiguous. Germline CDR1 SQVTM, CDR2 ANQGSEA. The CDR3 consists of 13 residues. This CDR3 is CSVERQARESQYF. The CDR3, as DNA: TGCAGCGTTGAAAGGCAGGCCCGAGAGTCCCAGTACTTC.

The CDR3 DNA is TGTGCCAGCAGCTCCGCACAGGGGGTCCGCACTGAAGCTTTCTTT. Encoded protein: CASSSAQGVRTEAFF. The chain has TRBV11-3 and TRBJ1-1, with TRBD1 identical over 8 bases. The junction had 8 bases not matched to a gene; V was cut back by 4 bases and J by 4 bases. CDR3 length: 15 residues. CDR1 and CDR2 (germline): SGHNT, YENEEA.

A word on this clonotype: One base away lies a much larger clone, so this may be a sequencing read error. CDR3 sequence (DNA): TGTGCCAGCAGCCCCCTGGGACTGGGCAATGAGCAGTTCTTC. Protein sequence: CASSPLGLGNEQFF. J is TRBJ2-1 and V is TRBV11-1; tentatively, D is TRBD2 (6 bases). The CDR3 covers 14 residues. Trimming removed 5 bases from V and 6 bases from J, with 14 bases in between. CDR1 and CDR2 from the germline V gene are SGHAT and FQDESV (reference sequence).

About this clonotype: A much larger clone lies a single base off, so this may be a read error. J is TRBJ2-3 and V is TRBV6-6; TRBD2 agrees at 7 bases. Germline CDR1 is MNHNY and CDR2 is SVGAGI (reference sequence). This CDR3 is 14 amino acids long. Losses at the gene ends were 5 bases for V and 6 bases for J; bases not matched to a gene: 8. The CDR3 bases are TGTGCCAGCAGTGAGACTAGCATTACGGATACGCAGTATTTT. Protein: CASSETSITDTQYF.

In DNA form, the CDR3 reads TGTGCCAGCAGTGAAGGTTCCTCGAAAGGACAAGAGACCCAGTACTTC. Translating gives CASSEGSSKGQETQYF. The chain recombines TRBV6-1 with TRBJ2-5; D gene unclear. The length of the CDR3 is 16 residues. Germline CDR1 reads MNHNS; CDR2 reads SASEGT. V lost 1 base and J lost 2, with 14 bases in between.

On this clonotype itself: The junction does not match germline at one end; this may be a read error. This sequence joins TRBV10-1 and TRBJ2-5; the D call may be TRBD1 or TRBD2 (5 bases each). The CDR3 has 14 amino acids. Germline values: CDR1 WNHNN, CDR2 SYGVQD (reference sequence). CDR3 amino acids: CGSSKGTAQETQYF. The DNA of the CDR3 is TGCGGCAGCAGTAAAGGGACGGCACAAGAGACCCAGTACTTC.

The chain recombines TRBV6-6 with TRBJ2-7; 10 bases are a match to TRBD2. Per the germline V gene, CDR1 is MNHNY and CDR2 is SVGAGI (reference sequence). The CDR3 has 16 residues. V shed 6 bases and J 7 bases; nucleotides not matched to a gene: 15. The DNA for the CDR3 is TGTGCCAGCAGCCCCAGCGATGGTAGCGGGAGGAATGAGCAGTACTTC. This codes for CASSPSDGSGRNEQYF.

V and J are TRBV30 and TRBJ2-1; possible D gene TRBD1, 6 bases. This CDR3 has 14 residues. The germline CDR1 and CDR2 sequences are GTSNPN and SVGIG (reference sequence). The V end was cut by 3 bases, the J end by 10 bases, with 19 bases between. The CDR3 loop reads CAWRRGSQVGEQFF. The DNA for the CDR3 is TGTGCCTGGAGAAGGGGGTCACAGGTTGGCGAGCAGTTCTTC. Filled out from reference TRBV30 and TRBJ2-1, the complete variable domain reads SQTIHQWPATLVQPVGSPLSLECTVEGTSNPNLYWYRQAAGRGLQLLFYSVGIGQISSEVPQNLSASRPQDRQFILSSKKLLLSDSGFYLCAWRRGSQVGEQFFGPGTRLTVL.

About this clonotype itself: A much larger clone lies a single base off, so this may be a read error. The rearrangement joins TRBV29-1 to TRBJ2-7; 9 bases fit TRBD1. In germline, CDR1 is SQVTM, CDR2 ANQGSEA. CDR3 length: 16 amino acids. V was clipped by 4 bases and J by 0 bases; unmatched bases: 10. The CDR3 region is CSVGTGDTYPSYEQYF. CDR3 bases: TGCAGCGTTGGGACAGGGGACACTTATCCCTCCTACGAGCAGTACTTC.